This T cell receptor beta chain was found in a study of cytomegalovirus exposure and HLA in healthy donors. The PCR made use of 60 Vbeta and 13 Jbeta primers. Method: immunoSEQ multiplex PCR; TCRdb's copy keeps in-frame clones and lacks some. The repertoire holds more than 140,000 clones, with over 75% as singletons. The CDR3 runs to 14 residues. Germline V gene sequence: CDR1 SEHNR, CDR2 FQNEAQ (reference sequence). Worth noting for this clone: A junction boundary mismatches the germline segment, possibly from a read error.

The V call is TRBV7-9, the J call TRBJ2-7; D is perhaps TRBD2 (5 bases). This receptor was obtained from a male donor in good health and CMV-seronegative. Sequencing was carried out using PBMCs. The DNA of the CDR3 is TGTTCCAGCAGCTTATCGGGGTCATCCTACGAGCAGTACTTC. It encodes CSSSLSGSSYEQYF.